A single sample is the source of the 13 T cell receptor beta chains below, sequenced in a study of CD8+ T cells in alopecia areata. Extraction of RNA preceded its reverse transcription into cDNA, which served as the sequencing template. TCRdb's table, derived via immunoSEQ multiplex PCR, lists solely in-frame clones and lacks some. The data contain about 150,000 clones, roughly 50% of them seen just once; the ten biggest clones take up over 5.5%. The specimen sequenced was CD4+ T cells sorted from blood. The receptors shown here come from a human donor with alopecia areata.

With respect to this clone: Other DNA sequences in this specimen translate into the identical CDR3. This sequence joins TRBV7-9 and TRBJ2-3; D unresolved. Per the germline V gene, CDR1 is SEHNR and CDR2 is FQNEAQ (reference sequence). This CDR3 is built from 13 residues. The V end was cut by 3 bases, the J end by 2 bases, with 6 bases between. The CDR3 loop is CASSLAITDTQYF. The CDR3 DNA follows: TGTGCCAGCAGCTTGGCTATCACAGATACGCAGTATTTT.

V gene TRBV7-9 combines with J gene TRBJ2-7; 7 bases align to TRBD1. The V gene's germline CDR1 is SEHNR and CDR2 FQNEAQ (reference sequence). V dropped 5 bases and J dropped 5; count of bases not matched to a gene: 3. The CDR3 covers 12 residues. The CDR3 region has the DNA TGTGCCAGCAGCAGGGACAGAAACGAGCAGTACTTC. Its protein is CASSRDRNEQYF.

The DNA for the CDR3 is TGTGCCAGCAGCCTTCTTAGCACAGATACGCAGTATTTT. Translation gives CASSLLSTDTQYF. The chain joins TRBV9 to TRBJ2-3, with D hard to call. The CDR3 is 13 amino acids. V lost 4 bases and J lost 0, with 6 bases in between. CDR1 is SGDLS, CDR2 YYNGEE, per germline.

This clone was seen a handful of times. J is TRBJ1-5 and V is TRBV27; perhaps TRBD1 as D (6 bases). This CDR3 region has 17 residues. Per germline, CDR1 MNHEY and CDR2 SMNVEV (reference sequence). Trimming removed 0 bases from V and 4 bases from J, with 16 bases in between. Written as DNA, the CDR3 is TGTGCCAGCAGTTTATCTCCCGACAGGAGGACAAATCAGCCCCAGCATTTT. Residues: CASSLSPDRRTNQPQHF.

In its sample, this clone was seen a few times. The DNA for the CDR3 is TGTGCCAGCAGCTTAGCAGCTGAAAAACTGTTTTTT. This translates into CASSLAAEKLFF. The rearrangement links TRBV7-9 to TRBJ1-4, with D unclear. Germline V lookup: CDR1 SEHNR, CDR2 FQNEAQ (reference sequence). Trimming cost V 0 bases and J 7 bases, with 3 bases left between them. CDR3 length equals 12 residues.

There are a few counts of this clone. This sample also contains other DNA sequences that code for the same CDR3. The rearrangement uses TRBV5-1 and TRBJ2-5; no firm D call. CDR1 and CDR2 (germline): SGHRS, YFSETQ. V gave up 1 base and J gave up 2 bases, with 0 bases separating them. The CDR3 totals 11 residues. The DNA for the CDR3 is TGCGCCAGCAGCTTGCAAGAGACCCAGTACTTC. Translated: CASSLQETQYF.

The chain uses TRBV29-1 and TRBJ2-1; 8 nucleotides match TRBD1. Trimming at V came to 7 bases and at J to 8 bases, leaving 10 bases not matched to a gene. CDR1 and CDR2 (germline): SQVTM, ANQGSEA. The CDR3 is 13 residues long. The CDR3 nucleotides read TGCAGCGGGCGCATGGACAGGGCCTATGAGCAGTTCTTC. Its protein is CSGRMDRAYEQFF.

The CDR3 coding sequence is TGTGCCAGCAGTGAAGCACAGGGAAGGCGGCGCGAGCAGTACTTC. This gives the protein CASSEAQGRRREQYF. The chain combines TRBV2 with TRBJ2-7; TRBD1 is a possible D gene (6 bases). CDR3 length equals 15 residues. Germline V gene data show CDR1 as SNHLY and CDR2 as FYNNEI. V gave up 0 bases and J gave up 6 bases, with 15 bases separating them.

This sequence joins TRBV29-1 and TRBJ2-3; D is perhaps TRBD2 (6 bases). Germline V CDR1 and CDR2: SQVTM, ANQGSEA. The CDR3 loop spans 15 amino acids. V dropped 7 bases and J dropped 2 bases, with 19 bases sitting between them. CDR3 sequence: CSAGRVRRDTDTQYF. CDR3 sequence (DNA): TGCAGCGCCGGACGTGTCAGGCGGGACACAGATACGCAGTATTTT.

This clone showed up just a few times. V is TRBV27 and J is TRBJ2-7, with TRBD1 as a possible D gene (5 bases). The CDR3 covers 15 residues. Between the trimmed V and J ends, which lost 4 bases and 0 bases, there was a span of 13 bases. CDR1 is MNHEY and CDR2 is SMNVEV in the germline V gene (reference sequence). CDR3 sequence: CASSSQVASSYEQYF. DNA for the CDR3: TGTGCCAGCAGTTCACAGGTTGCCAGCTCCTACGAGCAGTACTTC.

V usage is TRBV4-2 and J usage is TRBJ2-3; 8 bases fit TRBD2. Germline V CDR1 and CDR2: LGHNA, YNFKEQ. Losses at the gene ends were 8 bases for V and 4 bases for J; bases not matched to a gene: 11. The CDR3 totals 15 residues. CDR3 protein: CASAGGADHADTQYF. Here the CDR3 DNA reads TGTGCCAGCGCGGGGGGAGCGGACCACGCAGATACGCAGTATTTT.

This rearrangement joins TRBV29-1 to TRBJ2-7; D not certain. Germline V CDR1 and CDR2: SQVTM, ANQGSEA. The CDR3 runs to 13 residues. Trimming shortened V by 4 bases and J by 3 bases, and 13 bases separated the two germline ends. CDR3 loop: CSVAYLGNYEQYF. The DNA for the CDR3 is TGCAGCGTTGCTTACCTTGGCAACTACGAGCAGTACTTC.

The chain recombines TRBV7-9 with TRBJ2-3; D gene unclear. From germline, CDR1 is SEHNR and CDR2 FQNEAQ (reference sequence). The V end lost 5 bases, the J end lost 4 bases, and 7 bases lay between the germline ends. The CDR3 is made up of 12 amino acids. CDR3 region: CASSQLPDTQYF. Written as DNA, the CDR3 is TGTGCCAGCAGCCAACTTCCAGATACGCAGTATTTT.